This record covers a single TCR beta chain. Its antigen is not identified. The data were produced by immunoSEQ multiplex PCR, yet TCRdb's version contains in-frame clones alone and is incomplete. The sample contains approximately 200,000 clones, around 87% of which appear only once. Germline CDR1 is SNHLY and CDR2 is FYNNEI. Trimming cost V 2 bases and J 8 bases; bases outside gene matches: 4. The CDR3 extends over 15 amino acids. This sample was taken from a study of T cell responses to AZD1222 COVID-19 vaccine. Study-wide findings and caveats: Just six people given AZD1222 tested seropositive at baseline. Females made up more of the donors, who were largely white British, and clonal diversity may have come out too low.

The source is an adult in good health. The rearrangement links TRBV2 to TRBJ2-1; 12 bases are a match to TRBD2. The source material was peripheral blood, sampled on day 0 of MenACWY control vaccination. The CDR3 region has the DNA TGTGCCAGCAGTGAACGGACTAGCGGGGTTCATGAGCAGTTCTTC. It encodes CASSERTSGVHEQFF.